This paragraph covers one TCR beta chain sequence. The sample comes from a study of blood T cell repertoires in COVID-19. In the study overall: Researchers got acute and convalescent COVID-19 samples from the United States, Italy and Spain. T cells, B-cell-depleted T cells, or PBMCs supplied cDNA or gDNA.

The CDR3 covers 16 residues. Germline V gene sequence: CDR1 SGHTA, CDR2 FQGNSA. V dropped 6 bases and J dropped 1 base, with 18 bases sitting between them. Per the original data handling: The authors estimated nucleated cell counts from reference gene primer amplification. The method was immunoSEQ multiplex PCR; TCRdb's version includes in-frame clones alone and lacks a portion of them. The V and J calls and clone size are taken from that table; D and trimming were inferred from the DNA. The repertoire holds under 300,000 clones, 65% to 80% seen once, with approximately 4% in the top ten. This TCR derives from a woman aged 40-49 years with active or convalescent COVID-19. Sequencing input: peripheral blood. This chain uses TRBV7-2 with TRBJ1-2, with D tentatively TRBD1 (6 bases). The CDR3 nucleotides are TGTGCCAGCAGTTACTACAGGGTAACCGTTAACTATGGCTACACCTTC. This gives the protein CASSYYRVTVNYGYTF.